These 5 T cell receptor beta chains came from one sample sequenced in a study of cytomegalovirus exposure and HLA in healthy donors (dated by TCRdb to about 2017). Library generation was performed with the immunoSEQ multiplex PCR assay. For the multiplex PCR, a mixture combining 60 forward primers for TCR Vbeta segments and 13 reverse primers for TCR Jbeta segments was used. Sourced from immuneACCESS, this table was stored by TCRdb with only in-frame sequences that have V and J called. A share of the clones is absent; for the studies checked, an unresolved V gene accounts for under half, and the remainder has no known explanation. This sample comprises roughly 120,000 clones, about 79% of them detected only once. The top ten clones comprise 2% to 2.5% of the sample. Sample: PBMCs. These receptors all stem from a man younger than 35 in good health and CMV-seronegative.

The genes are TRBV5-1 and TRBJ1-2, with a weak D call TRBD1 (5 bases). Trimming took 1 base from V and 5 from J, leaving 18 bases between them. CDR3 length equals 16 residues. Per the germline V gene, CDR1 is SGHRS and CDR2 is YFSETQ. The CDR3 spells CASSLKVADSLYGYTF. As DNA, the CDR3 is TGCGCCAGCAGCTTGAAGGTAGCTGACAGTTTATATGGCTACACCTTC. The full variable domain, in which reference TRBV5-1 and TRBJ1-2 provide the parts outside the CDR3, is KAGVTQTPRYLIKTRGQQVTLSCSPISGHRSVSWYQQTPGQGLQFLFEYFSETQRNKGNFPGRFSGRQFSNSRSEMNVSTLELGDSALYLCASSLKVADSLYGYTFGSGTRLTVV.

The rearrangement uses TRBV7-2 and TRBJ2-4; D is perhaps TRBD1 (5 bases). This CDR3 contains 19 residues. Trimming left V 2 bases short and J 2 bases short, with 22 bases between. Germline values: CDR1 SGHTA, CDR2 FQGNSA. The CDR3 here is CASSLRALTAEPSKNIQYF. The CDR3 nucleotides are TGTGCCAGCAGCTTAAGAGCCCTGACAGCCGAACCTTCCAAAAACATTCAGTACTTC.

This clone was found once. The J gene is TRBJ1-4, the V gene TRBV19, with no clear D. This CDR3 has 13 amino acids. V lost 2 bases and J 5 bases, leaving 6 bases between the germline ends. Per germline, CDR1 LNHDA and CDR2 SQIVND (reference sequence). DNA for the CDR3: TGTGCCAGTAGTATATACAGAAATGAAAAACTGTTTTTT. This translates into CASSIYRNEKLFF.

This chain joins TRBV27 and TRBJ1-1; D possibly corresponds to TRBD1 (5 bases). The CDR3 spans 14 residues. The V gene's germline CDR1 is MNHEY and CDR2 SMNVEV (reference sequence). CDR3 region: CSRGGNIMNTEAFF. The CDR3 DNA follows: TGTAGCCGGGGGGGTAACATAATGAACACTGAAGCTTTCTTT.

The V gene is TRBV6-5, the J gene TRBJ1-3; D is possibly TRBD1 (5 bases). V lost 8 bases to trimming and J lost 3 bases, with 11 bases between them. CDR3 length equals 13 residues. Per the germline V gene, CDR1 is MNHEY and CDR2 is SVGAGI. As DNA, the CDR3 is TGTGCCAGCGGGCAGGGCTATGGAAACACCATATATTTT. Translating gives CASGQGYGNTIYF.